Each of the 21 T cell receptor beta chains below was sequenced from the same sample in a study of identical twins. TCRdb independently ran MiXCR on the 5' RACE reads; one entry per CDR3 protein. The table lists more than 200,000 distinct CDR3 sequences, roughly a tenth of them singletons. The source material was memory (CD45RO+) T cells sorted from blood. The receptor set was obtained from a woman between 18 and 29 years old in good health.

This clonotype was counted a few times. Written as DNA, the CDR3 is TGTGCCAGCAGAAAGATAGCGGACGAGCAGTACTTC. This sequence encodes CASRKIADEQYF. The J gene is TRBJ2-7, the V gene TRBV2; D is possibly TRBD2 (6 bases). Trimming shortened V by 6 bases and J by 5 bases, and 11 bases separated the two germline ends. The CDR3 length is 12 residues. The V gene's germline CDR1 is SNHLY and CDR2 FYNNEI.

This clonotype was seen more than once but under ten times. The genes are TRBV29-1 and TRBJ2-2; 7 bases agree with TRBD1. CDR1 and CDR2 from the germline V gene are SQVTM and ANQGSEA. The V gene end was trimmed by 5 bases and the J gene end by 6 bases; junction bases not matched to a gene: 3. The CDR3 runs 12 residues. The CDR3 DNA is TGCAGCGTTTTACAGGGGTCCGGGGAGCTGTTTTTT. Translated: CSVLQGSGELFF.

This clonotype was detected once. The chain employs TRBV6-5 and TRBJ2-1; D is perhaps TRBD1 (6 bases). The V and J ends lost 0 bases and 2 bases respectively, with 11 bases between them. The CDR3 has 16 amino acids. Per germline, CDR1 MNHEY and CDR2 SVGAGI. The CDR3 coding sequence is TGTGCCAGCAGTTACTCCTCAGGGGTCGCCTACAATGAGCAGTTCTTC. Protein: CASSYSSGVAYNEQFF.

This clonotype was detected ten times or more. The chain carries TRBV28 and TRBJ2-5; TRBD2 is a possible D gene (6 bases). In germline, CDR1 is MDHEN, CDR2 SYDVKM. V lost 4 bases to trimming and J lost 5 bases, with 14 bases between them. The CDR3 spans 14 residues. CDR3 amino acids: CASSSQTRVETQYF. The DNA of the CDR3 is TGTGCCAGCAGTTCCCAGACTAGAGTTGAGACCCAGTACTTC.

This clonotype was observed a handful of times. The gene calls are TRBV7-6 and TRBJ2-1; D not resolved. From germline, CDR1 is SGHVS and CDR2 FNYEAQ. The CDR3 runs 17 residues. Trimming left V 5 bases short and J 2 bases short, with 19 bases between. CDR3 sequence (DNA): TGTGCCAGCAGCCCCCAAGGTTTTGTAGCAACCTACAATGAGCAGTTCTTC. Translating it yields CASSPQGFVATYNEQFF.

This clonotype appeared many times. The chain links TRBV7-2 to TRBJ2-1; D gene unclear. Trimming removed 5 bases from V and 7 bases from J, with 6 bases in between. The length of the CDR3 is 11 residues. CDR1 and CDR2 from the germline V gene are SGHTA and FQGNSA. The CDR3 loop is CASSRINEQFF. The CDR3 DNA is TGTGCCAGCAGCCGAATTAATGAGCAGTTCTTC.

This clonotype came up a few times. The rearrangement joins TRBV20-1 to TRBJ2-1; 8 nucleotides agree with TRBD2. Germline values: CDR1 DFQATT, CDR2 SNEGSKA (reference sequence). The trim removed 1 base at V and 2 bases at J, leaving 7 bases unmatched. The CDR3 totals 16 residues. As DNA, the CDR3 is TGCAGTGCTAGAGGTCTTAGCGGGGCACCCTACAATGAGCAGTTCTTC. It encodes CSARGLSGAPYNEQFF.

This sequence joins TRBV6-1 and TRBJ1-4; a weak D match, TRBD1 (6 bases). Germline loops: CDR1 MNHNS, CDR2 SASEGT. Between the trimmed V and J ends, which lost 1 base and 7 bases, there was a span of 10 bases. This CDR3 is 14 amino acids long. The CDR3 reads CASSEGGAREKLFF. The CDR3 nucleotides are TGTGCCAGCAGTGAAGGGGGGGCGCGTGAAAAACTGTTTTTT.

This clonotype has a count of ten or more. The chain is built from TRBV7-9 and TRBJ2-1; D gene unclear. V lost 5 bases and J lost 3, with 8 bases in between. CDR3 length: 13 amino acids. Germline V gene lookup returns CDR1 SEHNR and CDR2 FQNEAQ (reference sequence). CDR3 DNA: TGTGCCAGCAGCGCTACAAACTACAATGAGCAGTTCTTC. This translates into CASSATNYNEQFF.

The V gene is TRBV6-2 or TRBV6-3, the J gene TRBJ1-6, with 7 nucleotides matching TRBD1. The junction had 6 bases not matched to a gene; V was cut back by 4 bases and J by 6 bases. This CDR3 has 15 amino acids. Germline loops: CDR1 MNHEY, CDR2 SVGEGT. Here the CDR3 DNA reads TGTGCCAGCAGTTGGGGACAGCGATTTAATTCACCCCTCCACTTT. As protein: CASSWGQRFNSPLHF.

This clonotype has just a few counts. The chain recombines TRBV16 with TRBJ1-2; D remains unclear. There are 13 residues in the CDR3. Germline CDR1 is KGHSY and CDR2 is FQNENV. Between the trimmed V and J ends, which lost 2 bases and 8 bases, there was a span of 12 bases. CDR3 in DNA: TGTGCCAGCAGCCAAGACGGACGAGTGGGCTACACCTTC. Residues: CASSQDGRVGYTF.

This clonotype has a handful of counts. V is TRBV20-1 and J is TRBJ2-1, with TRBD2 identical over 13 bases. CDR3 size: 12 residues. The germline CDR1 and CDR2 sequences are DFQATT and SNEGSKA (reference sequence). Trimming took 6 bases from V and 14 from J; bases not matched to a gene: 7. CDR3 sequence: CSAPGTSGIEFF. As DNA, the CDR3 is TGCAGTGCCCCGGGGACTAGCGGGATAGAGTTCTTC.

This chain uses TRBV20-1 with TRBJ2-7, with 7 bases aligning to TRBD1. The CDR3 loop spans 14 amino acids. The germline CDR1 and CDR2 sequences are DFQATT and SNEGSKA (reference sequence). J gave up 2 bases and V 6 bases, and 10 bases lay outside the gene matches. CDR3 in amino acids: CSAARTGTTYEQYF. The CDR3 DNA is TGCAGTGCCGCTAGGACAGGCACGACCTACGAGCAGTACTTC.

The CDR3 DNA reads as TGTGCCAGCACCTTTGGTTCAGGGGTCACTGAAGCTTTCTTT. This gives the protein CASTFGSGVTEAFF. The chain has TRBV7-2 and TRBJ1-1; possible D gene TRBD1, 6 bases. The CDR3 spans 14 residues. V was trimmed by 7 bases and J by 4 bases, leaving 16 bases between them. Germline assignment: CDR1 SGHTA and CDR2 FQGNSA.

This clonotype has only a few counts. CDR3 protein: CASSLAPQQPQHF. The CDR3 bases are TGTGCCAGCAGCTTAGCCCCCCAGCAGCCCCAGCATTTT. V usage is TRBV7-9 and J usage is TRBJ1-5; D is unclear. Trimming took off 0 bases at V and 7 bases at J, with 7 bases between the two ends. The CDR3 extends over 13 amino acids. Germline V gives CDR1 SEHNR, CDR2 FQNEAQ (reference sequence).

This rearrangement joins TRBV7-3 to TRBJ2-1; D perhaps matches TRBD2 (6 bases). Trimming removed 3 bases at V and 5 bases at J, with 8 bases between. Germline V gene lookup returns CDR1 SGHTA and CDR2 FQGTGA. The CDR3 is 13 amino acids. The CDR3 DNA sequence: TGTGCCAGCAGCTTCGGGACTCACAATGAGCAGTTCTTC. Amino acids: CASSFGTHNEQFF.

This clonotype was observed at least ten times. The rearrangement links TRBV12-3 or TRBV12-4 to TRBJ2-7; 12 nucleotides line up with TRBD1. The CDR3 runs to 14 residues. The V segment lost 6 bases and the J segment 0 bases; nucleotides outside the gene matches: 0. The CDR3 DNA reads as TGTGCCAGCAGGGGACAGGGGGCCTCCTACGAGCAGTACTTC. This gives the protein CASRGQGASYEQYF.

This clonotype was detected only a few times. The CDR3 DNA sequence: TGCAGTGCTAGAAACCCCCACTACGAGCAGTACTTC. Translated: CSARNPHYEQYF. This chain connects TRBV20-1 to TRBJ2-7; no definite D call. CDR1 and CDR2 from the germline V gene are DFQATT and SNEGSKA (reference sequence). This CDR3 has 12 residues. V was pared by 2 bases and J by 3 bases, with 8 bases between.

This clonotype was detected only a few times. This chain joins TRBV7-3 and TRBJ2-7; D possibly corresponds to TRBD2 (7 bases). The CDR3 runs to 14 residues. V lost 2 bases and J 5 bases, leaving 13 bases between the germline ends. Germline V gene data show CDR1 as SGHTA and CDR2 as FQGTGA. For the CDR3, the DNA is TGTGCCAGCAGCTTATTGGGGGGGCTGGACGAGCAGTACTTC. Translation: CASSLLGGLDEQYF.

This clonotype was recorded many times. This rearrangement joins TRBV7-9 to TRBJ2-7, with a tentative D call TRBD2 (6 bases). The germline CDR1 and CDR2 sequences are SEHNR and FQNEAQ (reference sequence). CDR3 length: 14 amino acids. Deletions cut 5 bases from V and 4 bases from J, with 15 bases between. CDR3: CASSPWDSPYEQYF. The CDR3 bases are TGTGCCAGCAGCCCCTGGGACTCTCCTTACGAGCAGTACTTC.

V usage is TRBV6-1 and J usage is TRBJ1-6, with unresolved D. The CDR3 sequence is 14 residues long. Trimming stripped 5 bases from V and 10 bases from J, with 15 bases between. Germline values: CDR1 MNHNS, CDR2 SASEGT. CDR3 amino acids: CASSIALVGSPLHF. For the CDR3, the DNA is TGTGCCAGCAGTATCGCGCTCGTTGGATCACCCCTCCACTTT.